This passage covers 8 T cell receptor beta chains from one sample sequenced in a study of blood T cell repertoires in COVID-19. Only in-frame clones appear in the TCRdb table, and some are missing; sequencing was by immunoSEQ multiplex PCR. The sample records roughly 410,000 clones, roughly 90% being singletons. Sequenced material: peripheral blood. The receptors were gathered from a woman aged 40 to 55 with COVID-19, enrolled during active disease.

V and J are TRBV28 and TRBJ1-2; 10 positions agree with TRBD1. Losses at the gene ends were 10 bases for V and 5 bases for J; bases not matched to a gene: 7. CDR3 length: 13 amino acids. CDR1 and CDR2 from the germline V gene are MDHEN and SYDVKM. The CDR3 DNA sequence: TGTGCCACAACGGGACAGGGGCCTTATGGCTACACCTTC. It codes for CATTGQGPYGYTF.

The chain links TRBV11-1 to TRBJ2-2; D not certain. The CDR3 has 14 residues. The V end was cut by 4 bases, the J end by 4 bases, with 10 bases between. CDR1 and CDR2 (germline): SGHAT, FQDESV (reference sequence). DNA of the CDR3: TGTGCCAGCAGCTCTCGGGTAACCACCGGGGAGCTGTTTTTT. This codes for CASSSRVTTGELFF.

V gene TRBV6-2 or TRBV6-3 combines with J gene TRBJ1-5, with a tentative D call TRBD1 (6 bases). The CDR3 loop spans 14 amino acids. V was shortened by 6 bases and J by 7 bases, with 16 bases between the two germline ends. Germline assignment: CDR1 MNHEY and CDR2 SVGEGT. CDR3 sequence (DNA): TGTGCCAGCAGCCTTACAGGGAAGGGCCAGCCCCAGCATTTT. As protein: CASSLTGKGQPQHF.

The sample holds one count of this clone. The genes are TRBV12-3 or TRBV12-4 and TRBJ1-2, with 9 bases lining up with TRBD1. This CDR3 is built from 13 residues. With V trimmed by 5 bases and J by 8 bases, 6 bases remained unmatched. The CDR3 protein is CASSPPGQGGYTF. CDR3 DNA sequence: TGTGCCAGCAGTCCACCGGGACAGGGCGGCTACACCTTC.

This clone has only one observation. A much larger clonotype is one base distant, so this may be a read error. The sample carries other DNA sequences with the same CDR3. The genes are TRBV28 and TRBJ1-6; no firm D call. Germline V gene data show CDR1 as MDHEN and CDR2 as SYDVKM. The CDR3 contains 18 residues. V dropped 6 bases and J dropped 0 bases, with 18 bases sitting between them. The CDR3 DNA sequence: TGTGCCAGCAGCTCCCCCGATGAGGGTAGCTCCTATAATTCACCCCTCCACTTT. It is translated as CASSSPDEGSSYNSPLHF.

The genes are TRBV6-4 and TRBJ2-7; tentatively, D is TRBD2 (6 bases). Germline-derived CDR1 and CDR2 are MRHNA and SNTAGT. V lost 7 bases to trimming and J lost 2 bases, with 27 bases between them. The CDR3 is made up of 18 amino acids. The CDR3 sequence is CASTSKRGWAPPTYEQYF. The CDR3 DNA reads as TGTGCCAGCACCTCCAAACGGGGGTGGGCCCCACCTACCTACGAGCAGTACTTC.

The J gene is TRBJ1-5, the V gene TRBV29-1, with D hard to call. The germline V and J ends were trimmed by 7 bases and 6 bases, with 13 bases remaining between them. The CDR3 runs 12 residues. Germline values: CDR1 SQVTM, CDR2 ANQGSEA. CDR3 coding DNA: TGCAGCGCTCTCTCCCCGGGTCAGCCCCAGCATTTT. Amino acids: CSALSPGQPQHF.

V is TRBV11-2 and J is TRBJ2-7; a possible D gene is TRBD1 (6 bases). The germline V gene encodes CDR1 SGHAT and CDR2 FQNNGV. The CDR3 spans 14 residues. V gave up 2 bases and J gave up 3 bases, with 11 bases separating them. CDR3 protein: CASSLTTGFYEQYF. In DNA form, the CDR3 reads TGTGCCAGCAGCTTAACGACAGGCTTCTACGAGCAGTACTTC. The whole variable domain, filled in from reference TRBV11-2 and TRBJ2-7, reads EAGVAQSPRYKIIEKRQSVAFWCNPISGHATLYWYQQILGQGPKLLIQFQNNGVVDDSQLPKDRFSAERLKGVDSTLKIQPAKLEDSAVYLCASSLTTGFYEQYFGPGTRLTVT.